This T cell receptor (beta chain) was captured by sequencing in a study of regulatory T cells in long-lasting Graves disease. Stated time point: persistent/refractory GD, antithyroid drugs over 5 years with positive TRAb. From PBMCs, RNA was extracted and then used to make the TCR library. The CDR3 runs 12 residues. Germline-derived CDR1 and CDR2 are SQVTM and ANQGSEA. V was clipped by 3 bases and J by 4 bases, with 9 bases between them. This clonotype has just a few counts. HTBI primers from iRepertoire and Arm-PCR of CDR3 regions yielded the TCR beta libraries. TCRdb recomputed calls from the multiplex PCR reads with MiXCR, one row per CDR3 protein. The sample lists roughly 400,000 distinct CDR3 sequences, less than 25% occurring once.

The specimen comprised peripheral blood mononuclear cells (PBMCs), sampled when the disease was refractory, from a patient treated with antithyroid drugs. The sequence derives from a female donor with Graves disease. The chain links TRBV29-1 to TRBJ1-2, with D possibly being TRBD1 (5 bases). The CDR3 DNA reads as TGCAGCGTTGAGGAGGGGCTCTATGGCTACACCTTC. Its translation is CSVEEGLYGYTF.